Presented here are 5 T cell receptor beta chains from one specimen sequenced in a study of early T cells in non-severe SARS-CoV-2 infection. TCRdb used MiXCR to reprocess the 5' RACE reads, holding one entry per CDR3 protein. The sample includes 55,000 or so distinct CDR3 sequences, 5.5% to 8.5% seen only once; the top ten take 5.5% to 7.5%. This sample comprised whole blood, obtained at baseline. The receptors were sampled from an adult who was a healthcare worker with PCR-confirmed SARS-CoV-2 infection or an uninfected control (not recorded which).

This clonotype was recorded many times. The chain's CDR3 is CASSLGYTDTQYF. The CDR3 nucleotides are TGTGCCAGCAGCCTAGGATACACAGATACGCAGTATTTT. The J gene is TRBJ2-3, the V gene TRBV3-1; D gene uncertain. Per germline, CDR1 LGHDT and CDR2 YNNKEL (reference sequence). Trimming cost V 4 bases and J 2 bases, with 7 bases left between them. The CDR3 has 13 amino acids.

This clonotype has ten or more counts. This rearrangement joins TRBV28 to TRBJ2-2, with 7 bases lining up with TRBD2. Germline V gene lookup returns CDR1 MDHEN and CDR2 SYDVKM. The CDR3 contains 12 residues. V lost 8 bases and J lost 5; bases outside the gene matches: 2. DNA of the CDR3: TGTGCCAGCGGGGGGGATACCGGGGAGCTGTTTTTT. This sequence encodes CASGGDTGELFF.

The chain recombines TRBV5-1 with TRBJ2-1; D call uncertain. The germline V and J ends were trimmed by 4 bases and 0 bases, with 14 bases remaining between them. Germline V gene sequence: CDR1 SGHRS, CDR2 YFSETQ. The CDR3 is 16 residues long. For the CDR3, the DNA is TGCGCCAGCAGCGCCCTGACCCGCAGCTCCTACAATGAGCAGTTCTTC. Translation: CASSALTRSSYNEQFF.

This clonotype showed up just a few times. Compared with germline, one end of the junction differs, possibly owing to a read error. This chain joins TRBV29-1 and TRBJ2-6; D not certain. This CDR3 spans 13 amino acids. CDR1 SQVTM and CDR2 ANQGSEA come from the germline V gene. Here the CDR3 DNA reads TGCAGCGTTCGGCCCTCTGGGTCCAACGTCCTGACTTTC. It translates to CSVRPSGSNVLTF.

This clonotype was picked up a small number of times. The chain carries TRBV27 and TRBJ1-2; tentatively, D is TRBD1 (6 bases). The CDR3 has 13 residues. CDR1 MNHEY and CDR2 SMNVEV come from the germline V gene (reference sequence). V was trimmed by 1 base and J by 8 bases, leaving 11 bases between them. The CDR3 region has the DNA TGTGCCAGCAGTTTATTAAACAGGGAAGGCTACACCTTC. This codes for CASSLLNREGYTF.